This TCR beta chain was identified in a study of T cell changes during pregnancy in multiple sclerosis. This clone came up once. The V gene lost 3 bases and the J gene lost 8 bases, with 17 bases spanning the gap. The germline CDR1 and CDR2 sequences are SGHTS and YDEGEE. The CDR3 is 14 amino acids. Measured with immunoSEQ multiplex PCR; TCRdb has only the in-frame clones, and not every one. Among roughly 40,000 clones listed, approximately 91% were seen once. The sequence was obtained from a female donor with multiple sclerosis, enrolled in a pregnancy study. The specimen comprised CD4+ T cells from peripheral blood mononuclear cells, sampled before pregnancy. The chain couples TRBV5-8 to TRBJ1-2; D possibly corresponds to TRBD1 (5 bases). CDR3 nucleotide sequence: TGTGCCAGCAGCTGGGGCCGGGGGGGGTACGGCTACACCTTC. This codes for CASSWGRGGYGYTF.